The rows below give T cell receptor beta chains drawn from one sample of a study of shared clonotypes between healthy human individuals. The method was immunoSEQ multiplex PCR; TCRdb's version includes in-frame clones alone and lacks a portion of them. The data hold about 1.1 million clones, with about four fifths observed a single time. Sample: memory CD4+ T cells from PBMCs. Receptors were obtained from a man between 18 and 35 years old in good health. Some clones in this sample may be carry-over from other donors' samples. CDR3s include the opening cysteine and the closing phenylalanine or tryptophan. D genes are given only for firm matches. Not every row has a clone size; where given, it reads once, few, many or a size class.

len: 14; d_gene: .; v_gene: TRBV5-1; j_gene: TRBJ2-2; abundance: .; CDR3aa: CASSFPGNTGELFF; CDR3nt: TGCGCCAGCAGCTTTCCGGGGAACACCGGGGAGCTGTTTTTT
len: 11; d_gene: .; v_gene: TRBV28; j_gene: TRBJ1-2; abundance: .; CDR3aa: CASSSAEGYTF; CDR3nt: TGTGCCAGCAGTTCGGCGGAGGGCTACACCTTC
len: 13; d_gene: .; v_gene: TRBV28; j_gene: TRBJ1-1; abundance: .; CDR3aa: CASRGRSNTEAFF; CDR3nt: TGTGCCAGCAGGGGACGGTCGAACACTGAAGCTTTCTTT
len: 15; d_gene: TRBD2; v_gene: TRBV10-2; j_gene: TRBJ2-5; abundance: .; CDR3aa: CASSVPGLAGETQYF; CDR3nt: TGCGCCAGCAGTGTGCCAGGACTAGCAGGAGAGACCCAGTACTTC
len: 17; d_gene: TRBD1; v_gene: TRBV5-1; j_gene: TRBJ2-6; abundance: .; CDR3aa: CASSFGTVPTGANVLTF; CDR3nt: TGCGCCAGCAGCTTCGGGACAGTCCCTACTGGGGCCAACGTCCTGACTTTC
len: 15; d_gene: .; v_gene: TRBV6-6; j_gene: TRBJ2-7; abundance: .; CDR3aa: CASSDGLNNGYEQYF; CDR3nt: TGTGCCAGCAGTGACGGACTAAACAACGGCTACGAGCAGTACTTC
len: 13; d_gene: .; v_gene: TRBV29-1; j_gene: TRBJ1-1; abundance: .; CDR3aa: CSVEGGRNTEAFF; CDR3nt: TGCAGCGTTGAAGGCGGCAGGAACACTGAAGCTTTCTTT
len: 14; d_gene: .; v_gene: TRBV9; j_gene: TRBJ2-3; abundance: once; CDR3aa: CASSVDPWQGTQYF; CDR3nt: TGTGCCAGCAGCGTAGATCCCTGGCAGGGGACGCAGTATTTT
len: 19; d_gene: TRBD2; v_gene: TRBV5-1; j_gene: TRBJ2-3; abundance: .; CDR3aa: CASSRSSSGATSSTDTQYF; CDR3nt: TGCGCCAGCAGCCGGTCCTCTAGCGGGGCAACGTCTAGCACAGATACGCAGTATTTT
len: 14; d_gene: .; v_gene: TRBV6-1; j_gene: TRBJ2-2; abundance: .; CDR3aa: CASTETGTTGELFF; CDR3nt: TGTGCCAGCACGGAGACAGGAACCACCGGGGAGCTGTTTTTT
len: 17; d_gene: .; v_gene: TRBV10-3; j_gene: TRBJ2-2; abundance: .; CDR3aa: CAIGQAGPDANTGELFF; CDR3nt: TGTGCCATCGGGCAGGCAGGGCCGGACGCGAACACCGGGGAGCTGTTTTTT
len: 12; d_gene: .; v_gene: TRBV30; j_gene: TRBJ1-2; abundance: .; CDR3aa: CAFQWTNYGYTF; CDR3nt: TGTGCCTTCCAATGGACTAACTATGGCTACACCTTC
len: 13; d_gene: TRBD1; v_gene: TRBV4-1; j_gene: TRBJ2-1; abundance: .; CDR3aa: CASSLTTGGEQFF; CDR3nt: TGCGCCAGCAGCCTTACTACAGGGGGAGAGCAGTTCTTC
len: 15; d_gene: .; v_gene: TRBV7-8; j_gene: TRBJ2-7; abundance: few; CDR3aa: CASSLGRDVTYEQYF; CDR3nt: TGTGCCAGCAGCTTAGGCCGGGACGTAACCTACGAGCAGTACTTC
len: 13; d_gene: TRBD2; v_gene: TRBV7-2; j_gene: TRBJ2-1; abundance: .; CDR3aa: CASSFTSVGEQFF; CDR3nt: TGTGCCAGCAGCTTCACTAGCGTAGGTGAGCAGTTCTTC
len: 18; d_gene: TRBD2; v_gene: TRBV5-1; j_gene: TRBJ2-3; abundance: once; CDR3aa: CASSSGLAGRSSTDTQYF; CDR3nt: TGCGCCAGCAGCTCGGGACTAGCGGGCCGGTCTAGCACAGATACGCAGTATTTT
len: 12; d_gene: .; v_gene: TRBV10-3; j_gene: TRBJ1-1; abundance: .; CDR3aa: CAVRERDTEAFF; CDR3nt: TGTGCCGTCAGGGAAAGGGACACTGAAGCTTTCTTT
len: 17; d_gene: .; v_gene: TRBV18; j_gene: TRBJ2-7; abundance: .; CDR3aa: CASSPPAARKGRGEQYF; CDR3nt: TGTGCCAGCTCACCACCGGCCGCGAGAAAGGGAAGGGGCGAGCAGTACTTC
len: 17; d_gene: TRBD2; v_gene: TRBV18; j_gene: TRBJ2-2; abundance: .; CDR3aa: CASSPRLAGADTGELFF; CDR3nt: TGTGCCAGCTCACCGAGACTAGCGGGAGCGGACACCGGGGAGCTGTTTTTT
len: 15; d_gene: .; v_gene: TRBV13; j_gene: TRBJ2-7; abundance: .; CDR3aa: CASSPIRMDSYEQYF; CDR3nt: TGTGCCAGCAGCCCGATCAGGATGGACTCCTACGAGCAGTACTTC
len: 16; d_gene: .; v_gene: TRBV6-6; j_gene: TRBJ1-5; abundance: .; CDR3aa: CASSYATEGRDQPQHF; CDR3nt: TGTGCCAGCAGTTACGCGACGGAGGGGAGGGATCAGCCCCAGCATTTT
len: 13; d_gene: .; v_gene: TRBV7-2; j_gene: TRBJ2-2; abundance: .; CDR3aa: CASSRLDTGELFF; CDR3nt: TGTGCCAGCAGCCGACTAGATACCGGGGAGCTGTTTTTT
len: 15; d_gene: .; v_gene: TRBV18; j_gene: TRBJ2-5; abundance: .; CDR3aa: CASSPMRQSQETQYF; CDR3nt: TGTGCCAGCTCACCAATGCGACAGTCCCAAGAGACCCAGTACTTC
len: 15; d_gene: .; v_gene: TRBV19; j_gene: TRBJ1-3; abundance: .; CDR3aa: CATQMGASIGNTIYF; CDR3nt: TGTGCCACCCAGATGGGTGCGTCGATTGGAAACACCATATATTTT
len: 14; d_gene: .; v_gene: TRBV29-1; j_gene: TRBJ2-2; abundance: .; CDR3aa: CSVIQRQNTGELFF; CDR3nt: TGCAGCGTAATACAACGGCAGAACACCGGGGAGCTGTTTTTT
len: 15; d_gene: TRBD1; v_gene: TRBV25-1; j_gene: TRBJ2-7; abundance: .; CDR3aa: CASSEFGTGGYEQYF; CDR3nt: TGTGCCAGCAGTGAGTTCGGGACAGGGGGCTACGAGCAGTACTTC
len: 17; d_gene: .; v_gene: TRBV7-2; j_gene: TRBJ1-1; abundance: .; CDR3aa: CASSLGNTGTENTEAFF; CDR3nt: TGTGCCAGCAGCTTAGGCAACACCGGGACGGAGAACACTGAAGCTTTCTTT
len: 15; d_gene: TRBD2; v_gene: TRBV5-1; j_gene: TRBJ2-5; abundance: .; CDR3aa: CASSPRLAGLETQYF; CDR3nt: TGCGCCAGCAGCCCTAGACTAGCGGGCCTCGAGACCCAGTACTTC
len: 16; d_gene: TRBD2; v_gene: TRBV9; j_gene: TRBJ2-1; abundance: .; CDR3aa: CASSDSGTSGSNEQFF; CDR3nt: TGTGCCAGCAGCGATTCCGGGACTAGCGGGAGTAATGAGCAGTTCTTC